A selection of T cell receptor beta chains follows, all from one sample in a study of shared clonotypes between healthy human individuals. The protocol was immunoSEQ multiplex PCR, while the TCRdb copy is restricted to in-frame clones and leaves out a portion. Among fewer than 850,000 clones listed, about nine tenths were seen once. The sequenced material came from memory CD8+ T cells from PBMCs. The receptors were gathered from a man between 18 and 29 years old in good health. Some clones in this sample may be carry-over from other donors' samples. Each CDR3 is given with its conserved first and last residue. A D gene is named only where the DNA matches it firmly. Size is stated for part of the rows, as once, few or many counts, or as a class when the clone is expanded.

>TRBJ2-7|TRBD2|15|-|TRBV5-4
TGTGCCAGCAGCGGTGGTTCTAGCGGGGTCTACGAGCAGTACTTC
CASSGGSSGVYEQYF
>TRBJ1-5|TRBD1|15|-|TRBV19
TGTGCCAGTAGTAGCGACAGGGAGGGTAATCAGCCCCAGCATTTT
CASSSDREGNQPQHF
>TRBJ2-1|-|14|-|TRBV27
TGTGCCAGCAGTCCCCGTGTGAGTTACAATGAGCAGTTCTTC
CASSPRVSYNEQFF
>TRBJ2-1|TRBD1|16|-|TRBV12-5
TGTGCTAGTGCCCCGGACAGGGGGCCGCTGATCGATGAGCAGTTCTTC
CASAPDRGPLIDEQFF
>TRBJ2-1|TRBD2|18|-|TRBV27
TGTGCCAGCAGTTTATGGGGACTAGCGGGAGGGCCTGGGAATGAGCAGTTCTTC
CASSLWGLAGGPGNEQFF
>TRBJ2-7|-|14|-|TRBV5-8
TGTGCCAGCAGCTACGGGGCGAGGAACTACGAGCAGTACTTC
CASSYGARNYEQYF
>TRBJ2-2|TRBD2|17|-|TRBV7-9
TGTGCCAGCAGCTTATCCGCTAGCGGGAGCCTGACCGGGGAGCTGTTTTTT
CASSLSASGSLTGELFF
>TRBJ2-5|-|16|-|TRBV5-6
TGTGCCAGCAGCTCTCATATGGGACCGGGCGGCGAGACCCAGTACTTC
CASSSHMGPGGETQYF
>TRBJ2-2|-|16|-|TRBV9
TGTGCCAGCAGCGTAAGCAAGGACTCGAACACCGGGGAGCTGTTTTTT
CASSVSKDSNTGELFF
>TRBJ2-7|-|16|-|TRBV28
TGTGCCAGCAGTTTTCGCCCTTTGAAAAGCTCCTACGAGCAGTACTTC
CASSFRPLKSSYEQYF
>TRBJ1-2|TRBD1|15|-|TRBV27
TGTGCCAGCAGTTTAGACGGACAGGGGTTCGGAGGCTACACCTTC
CASSLDGQGFGGYTF
>TRBJ1-6|-|14|few|TRBV5-6
TGTGCCAGCAGCTTTTGGGGACATAATTCACCCCTCCACTTT
CASSFWGHNSPLHF
>TRBJ1-6|TRBD1|18|-|TRBV7-9
TGTGCCAGCAGCTCCGACGTGGACAGGGGGCATTATAATTCACCCCTCCACTTT
CASSSDVDRGHYNSPLHF
>TRBJ2-2|-|12|-|TRBV9
TGTGCCAGCAGCCCATTTGTGGGGGAGCTGTTTTTT
CASSPFVGELFF
>TRBJ2-3|TRBD2|14|-|TRBV28
TGTGCCAGCAGTTTAAGCGGGAGGACAGATACGCAGTATTTT
CASSLSGRTDTQYF
>TRBJ2-3|-|13|-|TRBV15
TGTGCCACCAGCAGAGTGGTACCGGATACGCAGTATTTT
CATSRVVPDTQYF
>TRBJ2-7|-|13|-|TRBV5-1
TGCGCCAGCAGCTACGGGACCTCCTACGAGCAGTACTTC
CASSYGTSYEQYF